This is a list of T cell receptor beta chains from one sample in a study of blood T cell repertoires in COVID-19. Sequencing was performed with immunoSEQ multiplex PCR; in TCRdb, only in-frame clones are kept and a portion is missing. The table includes around 120,000 clones, approximately 80% detected once. The sequenced sample consisted of peripheral blood. The receptor set was obtained from a woman older than 75 with acute or convalescent COVID-19. Each CDR3 is given with its conserved first and last residue. The order of the fields is D gene, V gene, CDR3 length, clone size, J gene, CDR3 protein, CDR3 DNA. D genes are given only for firm matches. Only part of the rows carry a size: once, few, many, or a class if the clone is expanded.

>TRBD1|TRBV7-9|14|.|TRBJ2-7
CASSLGQGRNEEYF
TGTGCCAGCAGCTTAGGACAGGGGCGGAATGAAGAGTACTTC
>.|TRBV5-1|14|.|TRBJ2-1
CASSLAGVNNEQFF
TGCGCCAGCAGCTTGGCCGGAGTTAACAATGAGCAGTTCTTC
>TRBD1|TRBV6-5|15|.|TRBJ1-5
CASRTGTGGNQPQHF
TGTGCCAGCAGAACCGGGACAGGGGGCAATCAGCCCCAGCATTTT
>.|TRBV5-8|14|.|TRBJ1-1
CASSFGGVTTEAFF
TGTGCCAGCAGCTTTGGGGGGGTAACGACTGAAGCTTTCTTT
>.|TRBV4-3|15|.|TRBJ1-1
CASSPRHAVDTEAFF
TGCGCCAGCAGCCCACGACATGCCGTAGACACTGAAGCTTTCTTT
>TRBD1|TRBV9|14|.|TRBJ1-1
CASSVGTGEPEAFF
TGTGCCAGCAGCGTAGGGACAGGGGAGCCTGAAGCTTTCTTT
>.|TRBV5-1|14|.|TRBJ2-7
CASSLGGDSYEQYF
TGCGCCAGCAGCTTGGGGGGGGACTCCTACGAGCAGTACTTC
>.|TRBV15|13|.|TRBJ1-6
CATSRDFGSPLHF
TGTGCCACCAGCAGAGATTTCGGTTCACCCCTCCACTTT
>TRBD2|TRBV10-3|11|.|TRBJ2-5
CAIGGGETQYF
TGTGCCATCGGGGGGGGTGAGACCCAGTACTTC
>.|TRBV5-1|15|.|TRBJ1-1
CASSLGGQITTEAFF
TGCGCCAGCAGCTTGGGCGGACAGATAACTACTGAAGCTTTCTTT
>.|TRBV5-1|13|few|TRBJ1-3
CASSLAGGNTIYF
TGCGCCAGCAGCTTGGCAGGAGGAAACACCATATATTTT
>.|TRBV12-3/TRBV12-4|13|.|TRBJ1-1
CASSLTGYTEAFF
TGTGCCAGCAGTTTAACAGGGTACACTGAAGCTTTCTTT
>.|TRBV7-9|15|.|TRBJ1-2
CASSLTGTPLYGYTF
TGTGCCAGCAGCTTGACGGGTACCCCATTGTATGGCTACACCTTC
>.|TRBV7-2|14|.|TRBJ1-4
CASSLAGGNEKLFF
TGTGCCAGCAGCTTAGCCGGGGGTAATGAAAAACTGTTTTTT